This TCR beta chain was found in a study of spatial heterogeneity in lung cancer. The CDR3 is 14 residues long. Germline CDR1 reads SGHVS; CDR2 reads FQNEAQ. Concerning this clonotype: Germline is not matched at one junction end, which may reflect a read error.

Single TCR cDNA molecules each had their own unique molecular identifier. TCRdb fed the 5' RACE reads into MiXCR, producing one record per CDR3 protein. The sample holds more than 9,500 distinct CDR3 sequences, over 15% seen once. The time point: sample taken at primary tumor resection. Extraction of whole RNA from tumor, nontumor lung or frozen PBMC preceded unsorted sequencing. The sequence came from a male donor with early-stage non-small cell lung cancer. The source material was PBMCs, sampled at surgery. This chain connects TRBV7-8 to TRBJ2-7; D call uncertain. The CDR3 bases are TGTACCAGCAGCCCGCGGACCGGCCCCTACGAGCAGTACTTC. Translating it yields CTSSPRTGPYEQYF.